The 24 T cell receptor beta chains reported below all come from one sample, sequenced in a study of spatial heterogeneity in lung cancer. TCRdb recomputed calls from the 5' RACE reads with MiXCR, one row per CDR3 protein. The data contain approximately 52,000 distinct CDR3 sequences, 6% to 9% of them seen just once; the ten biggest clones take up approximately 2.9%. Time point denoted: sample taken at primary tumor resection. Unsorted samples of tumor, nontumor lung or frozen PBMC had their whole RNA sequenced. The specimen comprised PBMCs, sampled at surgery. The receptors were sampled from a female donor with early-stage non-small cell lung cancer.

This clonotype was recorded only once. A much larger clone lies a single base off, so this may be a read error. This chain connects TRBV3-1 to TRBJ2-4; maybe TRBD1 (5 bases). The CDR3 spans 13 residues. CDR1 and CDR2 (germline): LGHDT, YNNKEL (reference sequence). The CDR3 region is CAISQGSVNIQYF. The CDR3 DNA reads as TGTGCCATCAGCCAGGGAAGCGTGAACATTCAGTACTTC.

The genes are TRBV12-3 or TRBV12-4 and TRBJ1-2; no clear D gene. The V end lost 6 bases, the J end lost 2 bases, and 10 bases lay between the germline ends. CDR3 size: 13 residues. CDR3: CASRSDKNYGYTF. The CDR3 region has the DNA TGTGCCAGCAGATCCGACAAGAACTATGGCTACACCTTC.

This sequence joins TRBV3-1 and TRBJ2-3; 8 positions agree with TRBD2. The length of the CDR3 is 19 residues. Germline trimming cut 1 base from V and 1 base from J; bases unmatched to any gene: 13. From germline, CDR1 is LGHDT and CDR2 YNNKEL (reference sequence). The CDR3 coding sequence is TGTGCCAGCAGCCAAGCGGGGATTCCTAGCGGGCTTCGCACAGATACGCAGTATTTT. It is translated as CASSQAGIPSGLRTDTQYF.

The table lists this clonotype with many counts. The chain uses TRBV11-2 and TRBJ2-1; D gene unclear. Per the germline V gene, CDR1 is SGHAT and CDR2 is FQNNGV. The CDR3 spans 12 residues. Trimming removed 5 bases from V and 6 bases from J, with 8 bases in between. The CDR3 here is CASSQTVNEQFF. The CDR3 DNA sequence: TGTGCCAGCAGCCAAACAGTCAATGAGCAGTTCTTC.

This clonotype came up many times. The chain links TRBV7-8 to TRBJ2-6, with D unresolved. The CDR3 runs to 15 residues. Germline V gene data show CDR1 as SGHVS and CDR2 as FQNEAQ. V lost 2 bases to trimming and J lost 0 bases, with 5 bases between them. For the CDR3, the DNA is TGTGCCAGCAGCTTATTGGACTCTGGGGCCAACGTCCTGACTTTC. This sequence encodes CASSLLDSGANVLTF.

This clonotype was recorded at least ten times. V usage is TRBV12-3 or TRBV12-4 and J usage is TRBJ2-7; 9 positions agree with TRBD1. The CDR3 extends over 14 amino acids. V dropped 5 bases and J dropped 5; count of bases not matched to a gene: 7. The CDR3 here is CASSARDRANEQYF. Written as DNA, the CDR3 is TGTGCCAGCAGTGCCCGGGACAGGGCCAACGAGCAGTACTTC.

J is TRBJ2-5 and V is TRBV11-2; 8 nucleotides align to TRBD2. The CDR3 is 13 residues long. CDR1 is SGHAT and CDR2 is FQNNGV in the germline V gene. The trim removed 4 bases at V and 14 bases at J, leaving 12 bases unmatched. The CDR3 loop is CASSYEPSGLAYF. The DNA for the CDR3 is TGTGCCAGCAGCTATGAACCCTCTGGACTAGCCTACTTC.

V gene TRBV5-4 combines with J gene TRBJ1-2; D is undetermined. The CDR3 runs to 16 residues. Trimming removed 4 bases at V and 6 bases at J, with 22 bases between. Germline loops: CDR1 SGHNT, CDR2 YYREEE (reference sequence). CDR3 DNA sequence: TGTGCCAGCAGCCCCCGGAGGGCCGACCTATTTAATGGCTACACCTTC. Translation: CASSPRRADLFNGYTF.

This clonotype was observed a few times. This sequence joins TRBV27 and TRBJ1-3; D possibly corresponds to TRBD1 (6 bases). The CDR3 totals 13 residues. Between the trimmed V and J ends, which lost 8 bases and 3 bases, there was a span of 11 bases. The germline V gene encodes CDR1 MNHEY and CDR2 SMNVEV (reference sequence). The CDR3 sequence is CASSQGYGNTIYF. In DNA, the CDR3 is TGTGCCAGCTCCCAGGGGTATGGAAACACCATATATTTT.

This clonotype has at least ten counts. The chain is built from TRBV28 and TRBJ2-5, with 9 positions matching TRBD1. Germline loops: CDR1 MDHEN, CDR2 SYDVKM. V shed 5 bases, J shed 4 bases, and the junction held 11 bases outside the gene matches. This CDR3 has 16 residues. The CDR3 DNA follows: TGTGCCAGCAGTCGATTACCGGGACAGGGAAGAGAGACCCAGTACTTC. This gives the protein CASSRLPGQGRETQYF.

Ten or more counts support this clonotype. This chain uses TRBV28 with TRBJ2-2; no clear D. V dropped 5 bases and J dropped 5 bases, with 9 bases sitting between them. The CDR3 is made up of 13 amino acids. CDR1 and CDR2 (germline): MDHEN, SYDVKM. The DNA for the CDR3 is TGTGCCAGCAGTCCACCCCGTACCGGGGAGCTGTTTTTT. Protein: CASSPPRTGELFF. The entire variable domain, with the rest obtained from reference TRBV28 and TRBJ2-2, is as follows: DVKVTQSSRYLVKRTGEKVFLECVQDMDHENMFWYRQDPGLGLRLIYFSYDVKMKEKGDIPEGYSVSREKKERFSLILESASTNQTSMYLCASSPPRTGELFFGEGSRLTVL.

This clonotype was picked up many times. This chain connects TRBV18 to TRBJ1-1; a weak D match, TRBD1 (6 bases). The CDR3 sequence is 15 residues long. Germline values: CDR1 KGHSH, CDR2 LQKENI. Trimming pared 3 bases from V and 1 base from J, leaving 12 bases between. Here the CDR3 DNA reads TGTGCCAGCTCACCCCCCCTACAGGGGAACACTGAAGCTTTCTTT. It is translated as CASSPPLQGNTEAFF.

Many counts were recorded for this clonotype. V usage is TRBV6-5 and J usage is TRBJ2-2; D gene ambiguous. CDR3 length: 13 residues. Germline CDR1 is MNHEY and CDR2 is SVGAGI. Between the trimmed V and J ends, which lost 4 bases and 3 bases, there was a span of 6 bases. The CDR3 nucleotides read TGTGCCAGCAGTTGGAAGTACACCGGGGAGCTGTTTTTT. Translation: CASSWKYTGELFF.

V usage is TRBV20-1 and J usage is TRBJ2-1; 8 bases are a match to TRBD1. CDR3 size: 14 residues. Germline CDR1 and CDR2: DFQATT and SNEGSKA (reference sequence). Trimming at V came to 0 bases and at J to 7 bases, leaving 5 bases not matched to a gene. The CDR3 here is CSARDLQGDNEQFF. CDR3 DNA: TGCAGTGCTAGAGATCTACAGGGGGATAATGAGCAGTTCTTC.

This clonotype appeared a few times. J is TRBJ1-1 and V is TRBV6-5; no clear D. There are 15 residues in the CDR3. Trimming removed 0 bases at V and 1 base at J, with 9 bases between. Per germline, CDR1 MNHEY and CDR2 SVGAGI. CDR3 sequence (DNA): TGTGCCAGCAGTTACTCATGGATGAGGAACACTGAAGCTTTCTTT. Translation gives CASSYSWMRNTEAFF.

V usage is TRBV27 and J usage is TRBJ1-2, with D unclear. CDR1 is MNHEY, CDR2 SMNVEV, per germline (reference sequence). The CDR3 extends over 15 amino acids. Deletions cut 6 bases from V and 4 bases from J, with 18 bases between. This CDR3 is CASSPGPLALYGYTF. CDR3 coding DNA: TGTGCCAGCAGCCCCGGACCTCTTGCCCTCTATGGCTACACCTTC.

The CDR3 coding sequence is TGTGCCAGTAGTAACCAGGGGGCGGTGAAGCCCCAGCATTTT. Translation gives CASSNQGAVKPQHF. The chain joins TRBV19 to TRBJ1-5; TRBD1 matches at 8 bases. CDR1 and CDR2 from the germline V gene are LNHDA and SQIVND (reference sequence). The ends lost 4 bases at V and 8 bases at J; junction bases unmatched: 7. The CDR3 sequence is 14 residues long.

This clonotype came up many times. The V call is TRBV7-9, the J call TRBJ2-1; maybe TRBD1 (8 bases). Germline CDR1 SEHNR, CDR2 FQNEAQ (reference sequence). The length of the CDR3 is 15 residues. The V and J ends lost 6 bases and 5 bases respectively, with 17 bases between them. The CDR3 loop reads CASREGGDRNNEQFF. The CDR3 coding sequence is TGTGCCAGCAGGGAGGGAGGGGACAGGAACAATGAGCAGTTCTTC.

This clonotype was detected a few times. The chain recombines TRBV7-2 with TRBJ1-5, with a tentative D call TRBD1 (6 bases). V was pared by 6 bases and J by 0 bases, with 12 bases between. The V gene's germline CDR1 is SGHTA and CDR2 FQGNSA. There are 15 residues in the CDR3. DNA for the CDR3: TGTGCCAGCAGAGATCAGGGGAATAGCAATCAGCCCCAGCATTTT. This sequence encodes CASRDQGNSNQPQHF.

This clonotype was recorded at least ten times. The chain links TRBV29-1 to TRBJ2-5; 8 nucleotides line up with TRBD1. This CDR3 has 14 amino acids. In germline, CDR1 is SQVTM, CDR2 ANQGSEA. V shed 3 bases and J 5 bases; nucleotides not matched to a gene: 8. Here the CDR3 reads CSVDRWQGAETQYF. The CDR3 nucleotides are TGCAGCGTTGATAGGTGGCAGGGGGCTGAGACCCAGTACTTC.

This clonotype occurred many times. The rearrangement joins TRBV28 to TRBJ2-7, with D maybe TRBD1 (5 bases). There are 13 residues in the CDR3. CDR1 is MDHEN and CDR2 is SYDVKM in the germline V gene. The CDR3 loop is CAAQGRAPYEQYF. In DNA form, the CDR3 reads TGTGCAGCCCAGGGCAGGGCCCCCTACGAGCAGTACTTC.

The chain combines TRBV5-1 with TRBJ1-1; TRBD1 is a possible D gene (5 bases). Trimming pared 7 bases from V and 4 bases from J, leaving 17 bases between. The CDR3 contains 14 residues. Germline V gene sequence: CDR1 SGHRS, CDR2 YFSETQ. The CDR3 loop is CASADNFGGTEAFF. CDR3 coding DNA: TGCGCCAGCGCAGACAATTTCGGGGGCACTGAAGCTTTCTTT.

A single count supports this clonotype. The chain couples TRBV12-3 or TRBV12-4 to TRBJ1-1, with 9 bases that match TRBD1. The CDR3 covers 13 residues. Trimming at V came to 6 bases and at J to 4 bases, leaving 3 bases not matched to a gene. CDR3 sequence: CASSTQGATEAFF. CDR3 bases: TGTGCCAGCAGCACACAGGGGGCCACTGAAGCTTTCTTT.

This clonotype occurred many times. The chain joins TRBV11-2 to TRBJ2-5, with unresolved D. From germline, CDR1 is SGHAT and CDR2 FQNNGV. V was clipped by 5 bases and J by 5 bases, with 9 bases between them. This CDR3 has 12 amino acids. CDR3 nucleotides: TGTGCCAGCAGCCCCGCCCCGGAGACCCAGTACTTC. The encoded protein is CASSPAPETQYF.